A single sample is the source of the 26 T cell receptor beta chains below, sequenced in a study of shared clonotypes between healthy human individuals. TCRdb keeps only in-frame clones here, not all; method: immunoSEQ multiplex PCR. The sample contains a few million clones, more than 85% of which appear only once. Source material: naive CD4+ T cells from PBMCs. Subset in this sample: CD45RA+ positively selected. The receptor set was obtained from a man younger than 30 in good health. Some clones in this sample may be carry-over from other donors' samples.

V and J are TRBV28 and TRBJ2-2, with D perhaps matching TRBD1 or TRBD2 (5 bases each). Germline CDR1 reads MDHEN; CDR2 reads SYDVKM. The V and J ends lost 8 bases and 7 bases respectively, with 20 bases between them. The CDR3 runs to 15 residues. In nucleotides, the CDR3 is TGTGCCAGCGCTTCCGGGACCTTGGACGGCGGGGAGCTGTTTTTT. Protein product: CASASGTLDGGELFF.

The table lists this clone with a count of one. The chain has TRBV19 and TRBJ2-5; the D is unclear. Germline V gene data show CDR1 as LNHDA and CDR2 as SQIVND (reference sequence). The V end lost 5 bases, the J end lost 2 bases, and 15 bases lay between the germline ends. The CDR3 extends over 15 amino acids. The CDR3 protein is CASSPRVSYQETQYF. DNA of the CDR3: TGTGCCAGTAGTCCCCGAGTCTCATATCAAGAGACCCAGTACTTC.

This sequence joins TRBV7-2 and TRBJ2-6; tentative D call: TRBD1 (5 bases). Germline V gene sequence: CDR1 SGHTA, CDR2 FQGNSA. The V and J ends lost 5 bases and 0 bases respectively, with 17 bases between them. The CDR3 covers 18 residues. The CDR3 here is CASSAETVSFSGANVLTF. The CDR3 DNA is TGTGCCAGCAGCGCGGAGACAGTATCATTCTCTGGGGCCAACGTCCTGACTTTC.

The V and J genes are TRBV28 and TRBJ1-2; 11 nucleotides agree with TRBD1. This CDR3 comprises 15 residues. Germline V lookup: CDR1 MDHEN, CDR2 SYDVKM. J was trimmed by 6 bases and V by 4 bases; bases with no gene match: 7. In DNA form, the CDR3 reads TGTGCCAGCAGTTCGGGACAGGGGGTTTTCAATGGCTACACCTTC. Translation: CASSSGQGVFNGYTF.

The chain links TRBV19 to TRBJ2-1, with TRBD2 matching over 8 bases. The CDR3 consists of 14 residues. Germline V gene lookup returns CDR1 LNHDA and CDR2 SQIVND (reference sequence). Losses at the gene ends were 4 bases for V and 6 bases for J; bases not matched to a gene: 5. The CDR3 is CASSSGGSFNEQFF. CDR3 in DNA: TGTGCCAGTAGTAGCGGGGGGAGTTTCAATGAGCAGTTCTTC.

V gene TRBV2 combines with J gene TRBJ2-2; D might be TRBD2 (6 bases). CDR1 and CDR2 (germline): SNHLY, FYNNEI. V lost 7 bases and J lost 6, with 18 bases in between. The CDR3 is 15 amino acids. Written as DNA, the CDR3 is TGTGCCAGCAAGAGGGGACTGCAGGCACCCGGGGAGCTGTTTTTT. Protein sequence: CASKRGLQAPGELFF.

This chain joins TRBV10-3 and TRBJ1-2; tentative D call: TRBD1 (5 bases). Per the germline V gene, CDR1 is ENHRY and CDR2 is SYGVKD. V gave up 8 bases and J gave up 4 bases, with 14 bases separating them. This CDR3 spans 13 amino acids. The CDR3 region has the DNA TGTGCCATCGGACAAACGGGAGTCTATGGCTACACCTTC. Translation: CAIGQTGVYGYTF.

V usage is TRBV7-6 and J usage is TRBJ2-5; unclear D gene. There are 14 residues in the CDR3. Germline CDR1 reads SGHVS; CDR2 reads FNYEAQ. Deletions cut 2 bases from V and 2 bases from J, with 9 bases between. Written as DNA, the CDR3 is TGTGCCAGCAGCTTAACGGGCACTCAAGAGACCCAGTACTTC. It is translated as CASSLTGTQETQYF. The full variable domain, with the rest looked up from reference TRBV7-6 and TRBJ2-5, is GAGVSQSPRYKVTKRGQDVALRCDPISGHVSLYWYRQALGQGPEFLTYFNYEAQQDKSGLPNDRFSAERPEGSISTLTIQRTEQRDSAMYRCASSLTGTQETQYFGPGTRLLVL.

V is TRBV10-3 and J is TRBJ2-7; D is perhaps TRBD2 (6 bases). Trimming stripped 0 bases from V and 7 bases from J, with 13 bases between. In germline, CDR1 is ENHRY, CDR2 SYGVKD. The CDR3 sequence is 14 residues long. CDR3 coding DNA: TGTGCCATCAGTGAGTCGGCGGGGTTGGGAGAGCAGTACTTC. It codes for CAISESAGLGEQYF.

As for this clone: Other DNA sequences in this sample translate to the same CDR3. The chain couples TRBV29-1 to TRBJ2-5; D gene ambiguous. The CDR3 is 10 residues long. The V gene's germline CDR1 is SQVTM and CDR2 ANQGSEA. Trimming removed 7 bases at V and 1 base at J, with 4 bases between. In nucleotides, the CDR3 is TGCAGCGCGGCCCAAGAGACCCAGTACTTC. It is translated as CSAAQETQYF. Drawing the rest from reference TRBV29-1 and TRBJ2-5, the complete variable domain is SAVISQKPSRDICQRGTSLTIQCQVDSQVTMMFWYRQQPGQSLTLIATANQGSEATYESGFVIDKFPISRPNLTFSTLTVSNMSPEDSSIYLCSAAQETQYFGPGTRLLVL.

This chain links TRBV5-5 with TRBJ1-5; D is ambiguous. Germline-derived CDR1 and CDR2 are SGHKS and YYEKEE (reference sequence). The V gene lost 0 bases and the J gene lost 4 bases, with 11 bases spanning the gap. The CDR3 length is 15 residues. The CDR3 region has the DNA TGTGCCAGCAGCTTGGTCAGAGGGCGAAATCAGCCCCAGCATTTT. Protein product: CASSLVRGRNQPQHF.

The chain carries TRBV7-3 and TRBJ2-1; weak D call: TRBD2 (6 bases). This CDR3 is 16 amino acids long. Germline values: CDR1 SGHTA, CDR2 FQGTGA. V lost 5 bases to trimming and J lost 4 bases, with 18 bases between them. In DNA form, the CDR3 reads TGTGCCAGCAGCCCCCAAGGGAGCGGGCGTTACAATGAGCAGTTCTTC. Its translation is CASSPQGSGRYNEQFF.

The chain carries TRBV4-3 and TRBJ2-1, with TRBD2 identical over 10 bases. Germline lookup yields CDR1 LGHNA and CDR2 YSLEER. V lost 1 base to trimming and J lost 9 bases; unmatched junction nucleotides: 15. The CDR3 loop spans 18 amino acids. In DNA form, the CDR3 reads TGCGCCAGCAGCCAAGCTAGCCAGCGGGAGGGCCGTTTGAGTGAGCAGTTCTTC. This encodes CASSQASQREGRLSEQFF.

This sequence joins TRBV19 and TRBJ2-1, with D unresolved. This CDR3 has 13 amino acids. Germline lookup yields CDR1 LNHDA and CDR2 SQIVND (reference sequence). V lost 9 bases and J 0 bases, leaving 9 bases between the germline ends. DNA for the CDR3: TGTGCCAGCAGCACACGCTCCTACAATGAGCAGTTCTTC. Protein: CASSTRSYNEQFF.

The CDR3 sequence is CASSPYLFFDRMGTGELFF. As DNA, the CDR3 is TGTGCCAGCAGCCCCTACCTTTTTTTCGACAGGATGGGCACCGGGGAGCTGTTTTTT. This chain connects TRBV14 to TRBJ2-2; tentatively, D is TRBD1 (6 bases). The CDR3 extends over 19 amino acids. V lost 4 bases and J lost 4, with 25 bases in between. Germline V gene sequence: CDR1 SGHDN, CDR2 FVKESK.

This clone was counted once. The rearrangement uses TRBV7-2 and TRBJ2-2; D ambiguous. The germline V and J ends were trimmed by 5 bases and 5 bases, with 6 bases remaining between them. Germline V gene lookup returns CDR1 SGHTA and CDR2 FQGNSA. This CDR3 has 12 residues. CDR3 in DNA: TGTGCCAGCAGCACCCCAACCGGGGAGCTGTTTTTT. Residues: CASSTPTGELFF. Full variable domain (missing parts from reference TRBV7-2 and TRBJ2-2): GAGVSQSPSNKVTEKGKDVELRCDPISGHTALYWYRQSLGQGLEFLIYFQGNSAPDKSGLPSDRFSAERTGGSVSTLTIQRTQQEDSAVYLCASSTPTGELFFGEGSRLTVL.

This clone was recorded once. The V call is TRBV6-5, the J call TRBJ2-7; the match to TRBD2 covers 7 bases. Per germline, CDR1 MNHEY and CDR2 SVGAGI. Unmatched junction bases numbered 7, after V lost 8 bases and J lost 6 bases. The CDR3 extends over 12 amino acids. This chain's CDR3 is CASARGTGEQYF. CDR3 coding DNA: TGTGCCAGCGCGCGGGGGACGGGCGAGCAGTACTTC.

The chain links TRBV28 to TRBJ1-5; no definite D call. The germline V gene has CDR1 MDHEN and CDR2 SYDVKM. The CDR3 contains 16 residues. The V end lost 2 bases, the J end lost 3 bases, and 14 bases lay between the germline ends. CDR3 region: CASSLNDMAINQPQHF. In DNA form, the CDR3 reads TGTGCCAGCAGTTTAAATGACATGGCAATCAATCAGCCCCAGCATTTT.

The V and J genes are TRBV18 and TRBJ1-1; D gene uncertain. Trimming took off 1 base at V and 0 bases at J, with 12 bases between the two ends. Germline V gene data show CDR1 as KGHSH and CDR2 as LQKENI. The CDR3 spans 16 residues. CDR3 sequence: CASSPLGYAMNTEAFF. The DNA of the CDR3 is TGTGCCAGCTCACCACTCGGGTATGCTATGAACACTGAAGCTTTCTTT.

V and J are TRBV5-4 and TRBJ1-4, with a possible D match to TRBD1 (6 bases). The V and J ends lost 0 bases and 3 bases respectively, with 12 bases between them. Germline CDR1 reads SGHNT; CDR2 reads YYREEE (reference sequence). The CDR3 totals 16 residues. The DNA of the CDR3 is TGTGCCAGCAGCTTGGAAGGGGGGAAGGCTAATGAAAAACTGTTTTTT. Its translation: CASSLEGGKANEKLFF.

This clone showed up just once. This chain links TRBV28 with TRBJ2-1, with 12 bases that match TRBD2. The J segment lost 10 bases and the V segment lost 6 bases, leaving 10 bases of the junction unmatched. The CDR3 sequence is 15 residues long. CDR1 is MDHEN, CDR2 SYDVKM, per germline. In DNA, the CDR3 is TGTGCCAGCAGACCGACTAGCGGGAGTCGGGGAGAGCAGTTCTTC. The encoded protein is CASRPTSGSRGEQFF.

The chain recombines TRBV4-1 with TRBJ2-7; 9 bases line up with TRBD2. This CDR3 comprises 16 residues. The V segment lost 3 bases and the J segment 2 bases; nucleotides outside the gene matches: 8. The germline V gene encodes CDR1 MGHRA and CDR2 YSYEKL. In nucleotides, the CDR3 is TGCGCCAGCAGCCACGTTGGGAGACTAGCGGCCTACGAGCAGTACTTC. This encodes CASSHVGRLAAYEQYF.

J is TRBJ1-1 and V is TRBV27; D possibly corresponds to TRBD1 (5 bases). CDR1 MNHEY and CDR2 SMNVEV come from the germline V gene (reference sequence). The CDR3 contains 13 residues. Trimming removed 7 bases from V and 6 bases from J, with 15 bases in between. CDR3 in DNA: TGTGCCAGCAATCGCCCGGGGGACGCTGAAGCTTTCTTT. Translation gives CASNRPGDAEAFF.

This clone came up once. The CDR3 bases are TGTGCCAGCAGCGTAGATGGGGCAAGGGGCGTGAGTACTGAAGCTTTCTTT. Its protein is CASSVDGARGVSTEAFF. The chain carries TRBV9 and TRBJ1-1; the D gene is possibly TRBD1 (5 bases). The germline V gene encodes CDR1 SGDLS and CDR2 YYNGEE. Trimming pared 0 bases from V and 5 bases from J, leaving 20 bases between. This CDR3 region has 17 residues.

J is TRBJ2-2 and V is TRBV6-5; maybe TRBD2 (7 bases). Germline CDR1 is MNHEY and CDR2 is SVGAGI. There are 15 residues in the CDR3. V shed 8 bases and J shed 2 bases, with 15 bases lying between them. The CDR3 DNA reads as TGTGCCAGCGCCCCCTGGGGGGGCAACACCGGGGAGCTGTTTTTT. Translated, it gives CASAPWGGNTGELFF.

This clone was seen only once. The chain links TRBV18 to TRBJ1-1; TRBD1 might be the D (5 bases). The germline V gene encodes CDR1 KGHSH and CDR2 LQKENI. The CDR3 is made up of 14 amino acids. V was trimmed by 3 bases and J by 7 bases, leaving 15 bases between them. This chain's CDR3 is CASSPQGTKLEAFF. CDR3 nucleotide sequence: TGTGCCAGCTCACCGCAAGGGACTAAACTTGAAGCTTTCTTT.